This section outlines one T cell receptor beta chain sequence together with its context. The record originates from a study of T cell changes during pregnancy in multiple sclerosis. Produced via immunoSEQ multiplex PCR; TCRdb's table is partial and in-frame only. The sample lists tens of thousands of clones, around 92% occurring once. V gave up 0 bases and J gave up 1 base, with 6 bases separating them. The CDR3 runs to 14 residues. Germline CDR1 and CDR2: MGHRA and YSYEKL. The source of this sequence is a female donor with multiple sclerosis, enrolled in a pregnancy study. The chain links TRBV4-1 to TRBJ1-2; no reliable D call. The starting material was peripheral blood, obtained in the first trimester of pregnancy. The CDR3 loop is CASSQETGNYGYTF. DNA of the CDR3: TGCGCCAGCAGCCAAGAAACGGGTAACTATGGCTACACCTTC.